This is a list of T cell receptor beta chains from one sample in a study of T cell responses to AZD1222 COVID-19 vaccine. Produced via immunoSEQ multiplex PCR; TCRdb's table is partial and in-frame only. The table lists about 140,000 clones, 80% to 95% of them singletons. Material: peripheral blood, obtained 28 days after the second AZD1222 dose. The origin of the receptors is an adult who received the AZD1222 COVID-19 vaccine. Each CDR3 is given with its conserved first and last residue. A D gene is named only where the DNA matches it firmly. The listing skips clone size in some rows; elsewhere it reads once, few, many or a size class.

clone size	V gene	J gene	D gene	CDR3 DNA	CDR3 protein
NA	TRBV28	TRBJ2-4	TRBD1	TGTGCCAGCAGTCCCCGGACAGGGGGCTCAAAAAACATTCAGTACTTC	CASSPRTGGSKNIQYF
NA	TRBV28	TRBJ1-5	NA	TGTGCCAGCTGTAAGGGGATTGGCTACAATCAGCCCCAGCATTTT	CASCKGIGYNQPQHF
NA	TRBV19	TRBJ1-5	TRBD1	TGTGCCAGTAAGACGACAGGGGGAAATCAGCCCCAGCATTTT	CASKTTGGNQPQHF
NA	TRBV6-2/TRBV6-3	TRBJ2-2	NA	TGTGCCAGCAGTCTCGACACCATCACCGGGGAGCTGTTTTTT	CASSLDTITGELFF
NA	TRBV12-3/TRBV12-4	TRBJ1-5	NA	TGTGCCAGCTGCACCAACTCCGGAGTTCCCCAGCATTTT	CASCTNSGVPQHF
NA	TRBV28	TRBJ1-3	NA	TGTGCCAGCAGTTTTGACTACCTAAAATACTCTGGAAACACCATATATTTT	CASSFDYLKYSGNTIYF
NA	TRBV7-3	TRBJ1-5	TRBD1	TGTGCCAGCAGCGTGACAGGGTCGGGGTTTAGCAATCAGCCCCAGCATTTT	CASSVTGSGFSNQPQHF
NA	TRBV2	TRBJ1-2	NA	TGTGCCAGCAGTCAACGCCTATATGGCTACACCTTC	CASSQRLYGYTF
NA	TRBV24-1	TRBJ1-1	NA	TGTGCCACCAGTGATTTATGGGGGGCCCAAGCTTTCTTT	CATSDLWGAQAFF
NA	TRBV18	TRBJ2-2	TRBD1	TGTGCCAGCTCACCAGATCGGACAGGGGGCCTTACCGGGGAGCTGTTTTTT	CASSPDRTGGLTGELFF
NA	TRBV3-1/TRBV3-2	TRBJ2-7	TRBD2	TGTGCCAGCAGCCCTACTAGCGGGTCTACCTACGAGCAGTACTTC	CASSPTSGSTYEQYF
NA	TRBV9	TRBJ2-1	TRBD1	TGTGCCTCCACCCCGGGACAGGGCTGGGTTGAGCAGTTCTTC	CASTPGQGWVEQFF
NA	TRBV27	TRBJ2-7	NA	TGTGCCAGTCGTTCGGGCGGGGGACATTACGAGCAGTACTTC	CASRSGGGHYEQYF
NA	TRBV19	TRBJ1-2	TRBD1	TGTGCCAGTAGTATCCAGACAGGGGGCGCTGGGGGCTACACCTTC	CASSIQTGGAGGYTF
NA	TRBV9	TRBJ1-3	NA	TGTGCCAGCAGCGCTTGGTTGAGCTCTGGAAACACCATATATTTT	CASSAWLSSGNTIYF
NA	TRBV6-5	TRBJ2-7	TRBD1	TGTGCCAGCAGTCCGTGGACAGGGACAGCATACGAGCAGTACTTC	CASSPWTGTAYEQYF
NA	TRBV7-2	TRBJ2-7	NA	TGTGCCAGCAGCTTAGGGCGGGTAAGCTACGAGCAGTACTTC	CASSLGRVSYEQYF
NA	TRBV2	TRBJ2-7	NA	TGTGCCAGCAGTGATCCAGGCTTATCCTACGAGCAGTACTTC	CASSDPGLSYEQYF
NA	TRBV2	TRBJ1-1	NA	TGTGCCAGCAGTGACGCAGTGTTGAACACTGAAGCTTTCTTT	CASSDAVLNTEAFF
NA	TRBV28	TRBJ2-7	NA	TGTGCCAGCAGGGGCCGGACGGACTCCTACGAGCAGTACTTC	CASRGRTDSYEQYF
NA	TRBV7-2	TRBJ2-3	TRBD1	TGTGCCAGCAGAAACCAAAACAGGGGAACAGATACGCAGTATTTT	CASRNQNRGTDTQYF
NA	TRBV21-1	TRBJ1-2	NA	TGTGCCAGCAGCAATACAACAGGGGGCTATGGCTACACCTTC	CASSNTTGGYGYTF
once	TRBV28	TRBJ1-2	NA	TGTGCCAGCAGTACCAAAGGACAGATAAGCTATGGCTACACCTTC	CASSTKGQISYGYTF
NA	TRBV3-1/TRBV3-2	TRBJ2-6	NA	TGTGCCAGCAGCCAAGATACCTCCGGCTCTGGGGCCAACGTCCTGACTTTC	CASSQDTSGSGANVLTF
once	TRBV12-5	TRBJ1-2	NA	TGTGCTAGTGGTTTGGCTGGGACGGAAATCACATATGGCTACACCTTC	CASGLAGTEITYGYTF
NA	TRBV9	TRBJ2-1	NA	TGTGCCAGCAGCGTAGGGGGCCACAATGAGCAGTTCTTC	CASSVGGHNEQFF
NA	TRBV5-1	TRBJ2-1	TRBD2	TGCGCCAGCAGCTCAGGGACTAGCGAGTACAATGAGCAGTTCTTC	CASSSGTSEYNEQFF
NA	TRBV5-1	TRBJ1-1	NA	TGCGCCAGCAGCACTACAGGGTCCCCTGAAGCTTTCTTT	CASSTTGSPEAFF
NA	TRBV7-8	TRBJ1-1	NA	TGTGCCAGCAGCTTCGCCGACACTGAAGCTTTCTTT	CASSFADTEAFF
NA	TRBV7-2	TRBJ1-1	TRBD1	TGTGCCAGCAGCCCGGGACAGGGGGCGCGAGGCACTGAAGCTTTCTTT	CASSPGQGARGTEAFF
NA	TRBV27	TRBJ2-3	NA	TGTGCCAGCGCCCGGCTGGGGATTGGCACAGATACGCAGTATTTT	CASARLGIGTDTQYF
NA	TRBV7-8	TRBJ1-6	NA	TGTGCCAGCAGCCCTGAACGCCGTAATTCACCCCTCCACTTT	CASSPERRNSPLHF
NA	TRBV24-1	TRBJ2-1	NA	TGTGCCACCAGTGATTTCCAGCGCCCCCGCCTGTTCTTC	CATSDFQRPRLFF
once	TRBV24-1	TRBJ2-7	NA	TGTGCCACCAGTGACGAGAAGGGGGACGAGCAGTACTTC	CATSDEKGDEQYF
NA	TRBV11-2	TRBJ2-1	TRBD2	TGTGCCAGCAGCTTCGGGGGGAATGAGCAGTTCTTC	CASSFGGNEQFF
NA	TRBV7-2	TRBJ1-2	TRBD1	TGTGCCAGCAGCGGCACGACAGGGACCTATGGCTACACCTTC	CASSGTTGTYGYTF
NA	TRBV18	TRBJ1-1	NA	TGTGCCAGCTCACCGGAACGGGACACTGAAGCTTTCTTT	CASSPERDTEAFF
NA	TRBV18	TRBJ2-7	NA	TGTGCCAGCTCACCAAGCAGGGTTTACGAGCAGTACTTC	CASSPSRVYEQYF
NA	TRBV7-2	TRBJ1-4	NA	TGTGCCAGCAGCTTAGGGCCAAGGGCAGAAAAACTGTTTTTT	CASSLGPRAEKLFF
NA	TRBV10-2	TRBJ1-1	NA	TGCGCCAGCAGTGAAGTAGGTGATAAGGCTTTCTTT	CASSEVGDKAFF
NA	TRBV19	TRBJ1-5	NA	TGTGCCAGTAGGCGACTTGATCAGCCCCAGCATTTT	CASRRLDQPQHF
NA	TRBV6-5	TRBJ2-7	NA	TGTGCCAGCAGTTACGTTGGCGCCCCCTACGAGCAGTACTTC	CASSYVGAPYEQYF
NA	TRBV18	TRBJ2-1	TRBD1	TGTGCCAGCTCACAGCGGGACAGGGGTCTCACTGAGCAGTTCTTC	CASSQRDRGLTEQFF
NA	TRBV7-3	TRBJ2-1	NA	TGTGCCAGCAGCTTAAGGGGGAAACCCTACAATGAGCAGTTCTTC	CASSLRGKPYNEQFF
NA	TRBV19	TRBJ2-6	NA	TGTGCCAGTAGCCCCGAGGTCGGCTCTGGGGCCAACGTCCTGACTTTC	CASSPEVGSGANVLTF
NA	TRBV9	TRBJ2-7	TRBD1	TGTGCCAGCGGACGGACAGGGGGGTCCTACGAGCAGTACTTC	CASGRTGGSYEQYF
once	TRBV5-3	TRBJ1-2	TRBD1	TGTGCCAGAAGCTCCGGGACAGTCGCTGATGGCTACACCTTC	CARSSGTVADGYTF
NA	TRBV10-3	TRBJ1-2	TRBD1	TGTGCCACCCATCAGGGACAGGGAAGCTATGGCTACACCTTC	CATHQGQGSYGYTF